The 31 T cell receptor beta chains in this list originate from one sample, sequenced in a study of blood T cell repertoires in COVID-19. The repertoire was sequenced with immunoSEQ multiplex PCR; TCRdb's copy has only in-frame clones and lacks some. Of 85,000 to 100,000 clones in the sample, about four fifths were seen once. Sequences were obtained from peripheral blood. The receptors shown here come from a human donor in a cohort sampled during active COVID-19.

The V gene is TRBV7-8, the J gene TRBJ1-2; 9 positions agree with TRBD1. The CDR3 runs to 18 residues. V trimming: 2 bases; J trimming: 3 bases; junction bases outside the gene matches: 13. Germline loops: CDR1 SGHVS, CDR2 FQNEAQ. The CDR3 region has the DNA TGTGCCAGCAGCTTACCCCGGACCGGGACAGGGAAATACTATGGCTACACCTTC. Protein product: CASSLPRTGTGKYYGYTF.

This chain joins TRBV18 and TRBJ2-7; D possibly corresponds to TRBD2 (5 bases). Trimming removed 1 base from V and 5 bases from J, with 9 bases in between. From germline, CDR1 is KGHSH and CDR2 LQKENI. The CDR3 consists of 13 residues. The DNA for the CDR3 is TGTGCCAGCTCACCACGTACGGGGAACGAGCAGTACTTC. This sequence encodes CASSPRTGNEQYF.

The chain uses TRBV2 and TRBJ2-5; TRBD1 matches at 12 bases. Germline lookup yields CDR1 SNHLY and CDR2 FYNNEI. The CDR3 totals 15 residues. After removal of 8 bases from V and 4 bases from J, the junction contained 8 bases not matched to a gene. CDR3 nucleotide sequence: TGTGCCAGCCTTGGGGACAGGGGGCGAGGAGAGACCCAGTACTTC. Amino acid sequence: CASLGDRGRGETQYF.

This chain joins TRBV29-1 and TRBJ2-1, with 9 bases identical to TRBD2. From germline, CDR1 is SQVTM and CDR2 ANQGSEA. Trimming cost V 6 bases and J 5 bases; bases outside gene matches: 8. The CDR3 contains 14 residues. CDR3 residues: CSVLGLARHNEQFF. In DNA, the CDR3 is TGCAGCGTCCTTGGACTAGCGCGACACAATGAGCAGTTCTTC.

CDR3 sequence: CASSSRTSGLYEQYF. DNA of the CDR3: TGTGCCAGCAGTTCAAGGACTAGCGGACTCTACGAGCAGTACTTC. J is TRBJ2-7 and V is TRBV6-5; the match to TRBD2 covers 10 bases. Per the germline V gene, CDR1 is MNHEY and CDR2 is SVGAGI. This CDR3 is built from 15 residues. J gave up 3 bases and V 4 bases, and 6 bases lay outside the gene matches.

This rearrangement joins TRBV4-3 to TRBJ2-7, with 8 bases lining up with TRBD1. V dropped 4 bases and J dropped 3; count of bases not matched to a gene: 5. Germline V gene lookup returns CDR1 LGHNA and CDR2 YSLEER. This CDR3 has 14 residues. CDR3 nucleotides: TGCGCCAGCAGCCTCTCCGACAGGGGCTACGAGCAGTACTTC. Its translation is CASSLSDRGYEQYF.

J is TRBJ1-3 and V is TRBV5-3; weak D call: TRBD1 (6 bases). TRBV5-3 counts as an open reading frame of uncertain function. This CDR3 is built from 17 residues. V gave up 0 bases and J gave up 2 bases, with 15 bases separating them. The CDR3 reads CARSLDYREEAGNTIYF. The CDR3 DNA follows: TGTGCCAGAAGCTTGGACTACAGGGAAGAAGCTGGAAACACCATATATTTT.

The chain combines TRBV2 with TRBJ1-3; D might be TRBD1 (6 bases). The CDR3 covers 14 residues. The V gene lost 1 base and the J gene lost 8 bases, with 12 bases spanning the gap. CDR1 is SNHLY and CDR2 is FYNNEI in the germline V gene. The CDR3 protein is CASSEDRVSDTIYF. In DNA, the CDR3 is TGTGCCAGCAGTGAAGACAGGGTCTCGGACACCATATATTTT.

The J gene is TRBJ2-1, the V gene TRBV25-1; TRBD1 aligns across 7 bases. Germline CDR1 MGHDK, CDR2 SYGVNS. Trimming removed 5 bases from V and 7 bases from J; junction bases left unmatched: 8. The CDR3 is 14 amino acids. The DNA of the CDR3 is TGTGCCAGCAGTCGGACAGGCCGGTTGAATGAGCAGTTCTTC. Its protein product is CASSRTGRLNEQFF. The full variable domain, its missing parts supplied by reference TRBV25-1 and TRBJ2-1, is EADIYQTPRYLVIGTGKKITLECSQTMGHDKMYWYQQDPGMELHLIHYSYGVNSTEKGDLSSESTVSRIRTEHFPLTLESARPSHTSQYLCASSRTGRLNEQFFGPGTRLTVL.

The genes are TRBV7-2 and TRBJ2-7; TRBD2 might be the D (5 bases). CDR3 length: 13 residues. V lost 1 base and J 7 bases, leaving 11 bases between the germline ends. Germline CDR1 SGHTA, CDR2 FQGNSA. CDR3 DNA sequence: TGTGCCAGCAGCTTAGGAGGGCCGAGAGAGCAGTACTTC. This gives the protein CASSLGGPREQYF.

This rearrangement joins TRBV6-1 to TRBJ1-2; D is uncertain. V gave up 3 bases and J gave up 5 bases, with 7 bases separating them. In germline, CDR1 is MNHNS, CDR2 SASEGT. The CDR3 contains 12 residues. The CDR3 DNA follows: TGTGCCAGCAGTGATCGAGGGTATGGCTACACCTTC. The encoded protein is CASSDRGYGYTF.

V and J are TRBV28 and TRBJ1-5; 11 bases line up with TRBD1. This CDR3 comprises 20 residues. Germline CDR1 MDHEN, CDR2 SYDVKM. J gave up 4 bases and V 6 bases, and 20 bases lay outside the gene matches. CDR3 bases: TGTGCCAGCAGCCCCCCCGGGGATTTGAGGGACAGGGGGTCGAATCAGCCCCAGCATTTT. It translates to CASSPPGDLRDRGSNQPQHF.

V usage is TRBV19 and J usage is TRBJ2-1; maybe TRBD1 (6 bases). Germline assignment: CDR1 LNHDA and CDR2 SQIVND (reference sequence). V was clipped by 1 base and J by 9 bases, with 16 bases between them. The length of the CDR3 is 15 residues. CDR3 nucleotides: TGTGCCAGTAGTATAGGAGACCTTAGGGGGAGTGAGCAGTTCTTC. Its protein product is CASSIGDLRGSEQFF.

This sequence joins TRBV28 and TRBJ2-2; 7 positions match TRBD1. The length of the CDR3 is 14 residues. Losses at the gene ends were 6 bases for V and 6 bases for J; bases not matched to a gene: 7. Germline values: CDR1 MDHEN, CDR2 SYDVKM. CDR3 in DNA: TGTGCCAGCAGGTATACAGGGGCGGCCGGGGAGCTGTTTTTT. Protein: CASRYTGAAGELFF.

The chain combines TRBV6-4 with TRBJ1-5, with D perhaps TRBD1 (5 bases). The CDR3 sequence is 16 residues long. The germline CDR1 and CDR2 sequences are MRHNA and SNTAGT. V lost 2 bases, J lost 7 bases, and 18 bases lay in between. CDR3 DNA sequence: TGTGCCAGCAGTGACACCGAGCCAGGGTCTCGGCAGCCCCAGCATTTT. This encodes CASSDTEPGSRQPQHF.

The chain couples TRBV27 to TRBJ2-5; a possible D gene is TRBD1 (6 bases). Germline V gene lookup returns CDR1 MNHEY and CDR2 SMNVEV (reference sequence). This CDR3 has 15 amino acids. V lost 5 bases and J lost 4, with 17 bases in between. CDR3 loop: CASSPWWGRGETQYF. In nucleotides, the CDR3 is TGTGCCAGCAGTCCGTGGTGGGGCAGGGGAGAGACCCAGTACTTC.

V is TRBV23-1 and J is TRBJ2-1, with 8 positions matching TRBD1. TRBV23-1 is treated as an ORF (open reading frame) with a function not yet certain. CDR3 size: 15 residues. Trimming took 3 bases from V and 5 from J; bases not matched to a gene: 6. The CDR3, as DNA: TGCGCCAGCAGTCACGGACAGGGTTCCCACAATGAGCAGTTCTTC. Translating gives CASSHGQGSHNEQFF.

This clone showed up just once. The chain joins TRBV7-2 to TRBJ2-1, with TRBD1 matching 8 bases. Germline V CDR1 and CDR2: SGHTA, FQGNSA. Losses at the gene ends were 2 bases for V and 7 bases for J; bases not matched to a gene: 7. The CDR3 sequence is 15 residues long. CDR3 nucleotide sequence: TGTGCCAGCAGCTTACAGACAGGGGTAAGGAATGAGCAGTTCTTC. Encoded protein: CASSLQTGVRNEQFF.

V gene TRBV7-6 combines with J gene TRBJ2-7, with 9 bases aligning to TRBD1. V shed 3 bases, J shed 3 bases, and the junction held 3 bases outside the gene matches. The germline V gene encodes CDR1 SGHVS and CDR2 FNYEAQ. The CDR3 loop spans 14 amino acids. The CDR3 coding sequence is TGTGCCAGCAGCTTGGGGACAGGGATCTACGAGCAGTACTTC. Its protein is CASSLGTGIYEQYF.

The gene calls are TRBV7-9 and TRBJ1-2, with D maybe TRBD1 (5 bases). Germline V lookup: CDR1 SEHNR, CDR2 FQNEAQ (reference sequence). The V end lost 4 bases, the J end lost 6 bases, and 12 bases lay between the germline ends. The CDR3 is 13 residues long. CDR3 nucleotide sequence: TGTGCCAGCAGCTCCTCTGACAGACATGGCTACACCTTC. This sequence encodes CASSSSDRHGYTF.

The chain employs TRBV5-8 and TRBJ1-5; D may be TRBD1 (5 bases). In germline, CDR1 is SGHTS, CDR2 YDEGEE. V was cut by 7 bases and J by 4 bases, with 18 bases left in between. There are 15 residues in the CDR3. As DNA, the CDR3 is TGTGCCAGCGGGCAGGGATTGAGTAAGAATCAGCCCCAGCATTTT. This translates into CASGQGLSKNQPQHF. Supplemented by reference TRBV5-8 and TRBJ1-5, the full variable domain reads EAGVTQSPTHLIKTRGQQATLRCSPISGHTSVYWYQQALGLGLQFLLWYDEGEERNRGNFPPRFSGRQFPNYSSELNVNALELEDSALYLCASGQGLSKNQPQHFGDGTRLSIL.

The V call is TRBV2, the J call TRBJ2-3; the match to TRBD1 covers 10 bases. Germline V gives CDR1 SNHLY, CDR2 FYNNEI. With V trimmed by 6 bases and J by 4 bases, 10 bases remained unmatched. The CDR3 runs to 16 residues. The CDR3 spells CASSSWDRGGPDTQYF. The CDR3 region has the DNA TGTGCCAGCAGCTCCTGGGACAGGGGAGGCCCAGATACGCAGTATTTT. The variable domain in full, with the rest retrieved from reference TRBV2 and TRBJ2-3, is EPEVTQTPSHQVTQMGQEVILRCVPISNHLYFYWYRQILGQKVEFLVSFYNNEISEKSEIFDDQFSVERPDGSNFTLKIRSTKLEDSAMYFCASSSWDRGGPDTQYFGPGTRLTVL.

V gene TRBV5-1 combines with J gene TRBJ2-7, with TRBD1 identical over 7 bases. Germline V gene data show CDR1 as SGHRS and CDR2 as YFSETQ. The CDR3 runs to 15 residues. V was pared by 4 bases and J by 3 bases, with 10 bases of the junction left unmatched. The CDR3, as DNA: TGCGCCAGCAGCCGCGAGACAGGGCTTAACTACGAGCAGTACTTC. This translates into CASSRETGLNYEQYF.

This clone was observed a few times. V usage is TRBV21-1 and J usage is TRBJ2-7; the table gives TRBD1 as D, unverified against the DNA. TRBV21-1 is a pseudogene. This CDR3 region has 13 residues. Here the CDR3 DNA reads TGTGCCAGCATAGGGACAGGCAACTACGAGCAGTACTTC. Translation gives CASIGTGNYEQYF.

The chain employs TRBV27 and TRBJ1-2; TRBD1 aligns across 9 bases. The CDR3 has 17 amino acids. V lost 5 bases to trimming and J lost 5 bases; unmatched junction nucleotides: 15. Germline loops: CDR1 MNHEY, CDR2 SMNVEV (reference sequence). The CDR3: CASSPSRDRVIWYGYTF. In nucleotides, the CDR3 is TGTGCCAGCAGTCCGTCCCGGGACAGGGTGATATGGTATGGCTACACCTTC.

This rearrangement joins TRBV19 to TRBJ1-4; no definite D call. The germline V and J ends were trimmed by 1 base and 0 bases, with 9 bases remaining between them. The CDR3 sequence is 16 residues long. CDR1 is LNHDA and CDR2 is SQIVND in the germline V gene (reference sequence). CDR3 protein: CASSIVSASTNEKLFF. The CDR3 coding sequence is TGTGCCAGTAGTATAGTTTCCGCGTCAACTAATGAAAAACTGTTTTTT.

This sequence joins TRBV29-1 and TRBJ1-1; D might be TRBD1 (6 bases). The CDR3 covers 12 residues. Trimming cost V 5 bases and J 9 bases, with 16 bases left between them. CDR1 SQVTM and CDR2 ANQGSEA come from the germline V gene. The DNA for the CDR3 is TGCAGCGTTCATACAGGGACGGAGAAAGCTTTCTTT. Encoded protein: CSVHTGTEKAFF.

This clone has only a few counts. The chain has TRBV7-9 and TRBJ1-5, with D unclear. Germline V gives CDR1 SEHNR, CDR2 FQNEAQ (reference sequence). Trimming pared 1 base from V and 4 bases from J, leaving 8 bases between. The CDR3 covers 14 residues. In nucleotides, the CDR3 is TGTGCCAGCAGCTTAGAGTGGGAGAATCAGCCCCAGCATTTT. Its translation: CASSLEWENQPQHF.

This chain links TRBV27 with TRBJ1-1, with D uncertain. V was clipped by 0 bases and J by 10 bases, with 12 bases between them. Germline V gives CDR1 MNHEY, CDR2 SMNVEV (reference sequence). This CDR3 spans 13 amino acids. The CDR3 region has the DNA TGTGCCAGCAGTTTATCCGGGTATGCGGCAGCTTTCTTT. It specifies CASSLSGYAAAFF.

The chain employs TRBV6-2 or TRBV6-3 and TRBJ2-7, with 7 bases aligning to TRBD1. Losses at the gene ends were 6 bases for V and 6 bases for J; bases not matched to a gene: 11. Germline CDR1 is MNHEY and CDR2 is SVGEGT. The CDR3 contains 14 residues. Here the CDR3 reads CASSQDRHLGEQYF. The CDR3 nucleotides are TGTGCCAGCAGCCAGGACAGGCATTTGGGCGAGCAGTACTTC.

This clone has just a few counts. The chain has TRBV10-2 and TRBJ1-5; D is undetermined. The CDR3 has 13 amino acids. Trimming pared 4 bases from V and 6 bases from J, leaving 10 bases between. Germline V CDR1 and CDR2: WSHSY, SAAADI. This chain's CDR3 is CASSALGSQPQHF. CDR3 coding DNA: TGCGCCAGCAGTGCACTGGGGAGTCAGCCCCAGCATTTT.